This T cell receptor (beta chain) came from a study of T-cell memory formation after mild COVID-19. TCRdb analysed the 5' RACE reads with MiXCR anew, one entry per CDR3 protein. The repertoire includes fewer than 200,000 distinct CDR3 sequences, approximately 12% of them detected once, and 2.5% to 4% sits in the top ten. Trimming removed 3 bases from V and 4 bases from J; junction bases left unmatched: 10. The CDR3 is made up of 16 amino acids. Germline CDR1 reads LNHDA; CDR2 reads SQIVND (reference sequence). This clonotype came up a few times. This TCR was recovered from a man aged 18 to 30 who had mild COVID-19 (a few samples of this study predate the infection). Cell type and time point are not known. This sequence joins TRBV19 and TRBJ2-3; TRBD2 matches 7 bases. Specimen: PBMCs or a T cell subset sorted from them (not recorded which). CDR3 in amino acids: CASSIGTTTTADTQYF. CDR3 in DNA: TGTGCCAGTAGTATCGGGACTACGACCACGGCAGATACGCAGTATTTT. The full variable domain, completed using reference TRBV19 and TRBJ2-3, is DGGITQSPKYLFRKEGQNVTLSCEQNLNHDAMYWYRQDPGQGLRLIYYSQIVNDFQKGDIAEGYSVSREKKESFPLTVTSAQKNPTAFYLCASSIGTTTTADTQYFGPGTRLTVL.